This passage covers 4 T cell receptor beta chains from one sample sequenced in a study of regulatory dendritic cells for organ transplantation. Which antigens these TCRs recognize remains unknown. Sorted subsets were CFSE-labeled and cultured approximately 5 days with allogeneic dendritic cells. Profiling relied on immunoSEQ multiplex PCR, and the TCRdb table lists in-frame clones only, not all of them. The sample lists about 11,000 clones, 75% seen once, with 2% to 3% in the top ten. Sequencing input: memory CD4+ T cells from blood cultured with regulatory dendritic cells. Subset denoted: CD45RO+ memory T cells. The receptor source for this set is a human donor in good health.

The chain employs TRBV2 and TRBJ2-7; TRBD1 agrees at 7 bases. V trimming: 5 bases; J trimming: 6 bases; junction bases outside the gene matches: 13. The CDR3 is 15 amino acids. Germline values: CDR1 SNHLY, CDR2 FYNNEI. The CDR3: CASSPRRQGKAEQYF. CDR3 nucleotide sequence: TGTGCCAGCAGTCCTCGGAGACAGGGTAAGGCCGAGCAGTACTTC.

The chain recombines TRBV9 with TRBJ2-2; D possibly corresponds to TRBD2 (7 bases). V lost 3 bases, J lost 3 bases, and 15 bases lay in between. Germline V CDR1 and CDR2: SGDLS, YYNGEE. The CDR3 consists of 16 residues. The CDR3: CASSARGGMDTGELFF. The CDR3 DNA sequence: TGTGCCAGCAGCGCTAGGGGGGGTATGGACACCGGGGAGCTGTTTTTT. The full variable domain, with the rest looked up from reference TRBV9 and TRBJ2-2, is DSGVTQTPKHLITATGQRVTLRCSPRSGDLSVYWYQQSLDQGLQFLIQYYNGEERAKGNILERFSAQQFPDLHSELNLSSLELGDSALYFCASSARGGMDTGELFFGEGSRLTVL.

This rearrangement joins TRBV5-1 to TRBJ1-1; D unresolved. CDR3 length: 14 residues. Germline CDR1 reads SGHRS; CDR2 reads YFSETQ. The V end was cut by 0 bases, the J end by 5 bases, with 11 bases between. CDR3 in amino acids: CASSLGGQETEAFF. CDR3 DNA: TGCGCCAGCAGCTTGGGAGGGCAGGAGACTGAAGCTTTCTTT.

The CDR3 region is CSVATTGGKNIQYF. The CDR3 nucleotides read TGCAGCGTTGCCACTACAGGGGGAAAAAACATTCAGTACTTC. The chain joins TRBV29-1 to TRBJ2-4; 8 nucleotides agree with TRBD1. After removal of 4 bases from V and 4 bases from J, the junction contained 6 bases not matched to a gene. The germline V gene encodes CDR1 SQVTM and CDR2 ANQGSEA. This CDR3 is built from 14 residues. The full variable domain, rest sourced from reference TRBV29-1 and TRBJ2-4, is SAVISQKPSRDICQRGTSLTIQCQVDSQVTMMFWYRQQPGQSLTLIATANQGSEATYESGFVIDKFPISRPNLTFSTLTVSNMSPEDSSIYLCSVATTGGKNIQYFGAGTRLSVL.